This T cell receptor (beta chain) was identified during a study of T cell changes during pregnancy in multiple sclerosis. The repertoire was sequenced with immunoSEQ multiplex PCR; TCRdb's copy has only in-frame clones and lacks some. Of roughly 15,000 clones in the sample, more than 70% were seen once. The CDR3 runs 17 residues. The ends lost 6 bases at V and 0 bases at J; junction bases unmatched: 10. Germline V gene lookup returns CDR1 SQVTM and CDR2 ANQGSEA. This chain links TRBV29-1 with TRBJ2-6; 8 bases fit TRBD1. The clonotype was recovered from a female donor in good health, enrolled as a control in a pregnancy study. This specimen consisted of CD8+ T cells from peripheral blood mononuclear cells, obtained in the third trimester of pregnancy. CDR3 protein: CSVGTGGPTSGANVLTF. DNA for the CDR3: TGCAGCGTGGGTACAGGGGGGCCCACCTCTGGGGCCAACGTCCTGACTTTC.